The present entry profiles one TCR beta chain with its context. Preparation of the TCRbeta library involved a method that used unique molecular identifiers. Each CDR3 protein gets one entry after TCRdb re-called the PCR reads with MiXCR. The table lists some 840,000 distinct CDR3 sequences, about 15% of them singletons, with approximately 5% in the top ten. The CDR3 is 15 residues long. J was trimmed by 2 bases and V by 4 bases; bases with no gene match: 5. CDR1 is SGHRS and CDR2 is YFSETQ in the germline V gene. These data come from a study of T-cell reconstitution after alpha-beta-depleted transplantation in children.

The rearrangement links TRBV5-1 to TRBJ1-3, with 8 positions matching TRBD1. The TCR was taken from a male patient aged 10 to 17 who had a stem cell transplant for acute lymphoblastic leukemia, so the T cells may come from the graft donor. The sequences come from PBMCs, mostly from graft donor cells, collected 360 days after TCRalphabeta/CD19-depleted stem cell transplant. CDR3 protein: CASSSPTGAGNTIYF. In DNA form, the CDR3 reads TGCGCCAGCAGCAGCCCGACAGGGGCTGGAAACACCATATATTTT.